Following are 8 T cell receptor beta chains from one sample sequenced in a study of molecular identifiers for immune sequencing clone quantification. Via MiXCR, TCRdb re-called the PCR reads, giving one row per CDR3 protein. The profile shows about 97,000 distinct CDR3 sequences, roughly 24% of them singletons. The material sequenced was naive CD8+ T cells from blood, with Jurkat cell RNA spiked in. Stated subset: FACS-sorted CD8+CD4-CCR7+CD45RA+ naive T cells. The receptors here all came from a human donor in good health. Some libraries in this study had Jurkat cell RNA spiked in.

The chain recombines TRBV6-5 with TRBJ2-7; the D gene is possibly TRBD1 (5 bases). The ends were cut back, 6 bases at V and 0 bases at J, with 9 bases in the middle. This CDR3 region has 13 residues. Per germline, CDR1 MNHEY and CDR2 SVGAGI. This chain's CDR3 is CASSDDSSYEQYF. The CDR3 DNA is TGTGCCAGCAGCGATGACAGCTCCTACGAGCAGTACTTC.

This clonotype was counted only a few times. A read error is possible here, since a much larger clone lies one base away. The chain combines TRBV7-9 with TRBJ2-3; 7 positions match TRBD1. CDR1 and CDR2 from the germline V gene are SEHNR and FQNEAQ (reference sequence). The junction had 7 bases not matched to a gene; V was cut back by 3 bases and J by 4 bases. The CDR3 sequence is 15 residues long. The CDR3 DNA reads TGTGCCAGCAGCTTTGGACAGGCCTTACCAGATACGCAGTATTTT. It is translated as CASSFGQALPDTQYF.

Remarks on this clonotype: This may arise from a read error, as a much more abundant clone is one base away. Without the conserved terminal phenylalanine or tryptophan, this CDR3 likely stems from a read error. The chain joins TRBV18 to TRBJ2-7; weak D call: TRBD2 (5 bases). V lost 0 bases, J lost 2 bases, and 8 bases lay in between. The CDR3 spans 14 residues. Germline loops: CDR1 KGHSH, CDR2 LQKENI. The CDR3 spells CASSPPEDTYEQYL. DNA for the CDR3: TGTGCCAGCTCACCACCGGAGGATACCTACGAGCAGTACCTC.

This clonotype was observed at least ten times. The CDR3 region has the DNA TGTGCCAGCAGCAAACTAGCGCCCTACGAGCAGTACTTC. Amino acids: CASSKLAPYEQYF. The chain has TRBV28 and TRBJ2-7; 7 bases are a match to TRBD2. The V and J ends lost 6 bases and 2 bases, in that order; junction bases with no gene match: 4. Per the germline V gene, CDR1 is MDHEN and CDR2 is SYDVKM. The CDR3 extends over 13 amino acids.

This clonotype was counted ten times or more. J is TRBJ1-1 and V is TRBV19; D not resolved. Trimming stripped 6 bases from V and 5 bases from J, with 10 bases between. The germline CDR1 and CDR2 sequences are LNHDA and SQIVND (reference sequence). The CDR3 extends over 12 amino acids. The CDR3 spells CASSNGVTEAFF. The CDR3 DNA reads TGTGCCAGTAGCAATGGGGTTACTGAAGCTTTCTTT.

This clonotype was seen ten or more times. The V gene is TRBV4-3, the J gene TRBJ2-3; the D gene could be TRBD1 or TRBD2 (5 bases each). The CDR3 is 14 amino acids. V was pared by 0 bases and J by 3 bases, with 7 bases between. CDR1 is LGHNA and CDR2 is YSLEER in the germline V gene. CDR3 residues: CASSQDEGTDTQYF. The CDR3 DNA is TGCGCCAGCAGCCAAGATGAGGGGACAGATACGCAGTATTTT.

This clonotype was counted ten times or more. The rearrangement links TRBV6-5 to TRBJ1-4; D unresolved. This CDR3 has 16 amino acids. Germline V gene data show CDR1 as MNHEY and CDR2 as SVGAGI. Trimming removed 3 bases at V and 5 bases at J, with 16 bases between. Here the CDR3 DNA reads TGTGCCAGCAGTTATTGGTCCGGCAGCCCGAATGAAAAACTGTTTTTT. Amino acid sequence: CASSYWSGSPNEKLFF.

This clonotype was recorded at least ten times. The rearrangement links TRBV6-2 or TRBV6-3 to TRBJ2-2; D not certain. CDR1 and CDR2 from the germline V gene are MNHEY and SVGEGT. The V and J ends lost 2 bases and 1 base respectively, with 2 bases between them. CDR3 length equals 13 residues. The CDR3 coding sequence is TGTGCCAGCAGTTACGAGAACACCGGGGAGCTGTTTTTT. Amino acids: CASSYENTGELFF.